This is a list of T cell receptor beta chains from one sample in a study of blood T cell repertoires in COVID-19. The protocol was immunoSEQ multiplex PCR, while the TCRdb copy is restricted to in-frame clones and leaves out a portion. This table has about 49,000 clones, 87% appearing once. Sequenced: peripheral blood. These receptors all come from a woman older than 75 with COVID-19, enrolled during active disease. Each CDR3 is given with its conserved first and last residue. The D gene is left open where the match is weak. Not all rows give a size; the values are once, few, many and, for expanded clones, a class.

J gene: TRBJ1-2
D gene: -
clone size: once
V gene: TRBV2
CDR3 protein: CASSEGGPPNYGYTF
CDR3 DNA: TGTGCCAGCAGTGAAGGAGGCCCGCCGAACTATGGCTACACCTTC

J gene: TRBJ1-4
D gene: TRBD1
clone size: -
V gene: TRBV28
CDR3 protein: CASSFDREYGNEKLFF
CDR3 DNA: TGTGCCAGCAGTTTTGACAGGGAGTATGGTAATGAAAAACTGTTTTTT

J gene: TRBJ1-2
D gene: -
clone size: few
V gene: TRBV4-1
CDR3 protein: CASSLRGARDDYGYTF
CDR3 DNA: TGCGCCAGCAGCCTCAGGGGTGCCAGGGACGACTATGGCTACACCTTC

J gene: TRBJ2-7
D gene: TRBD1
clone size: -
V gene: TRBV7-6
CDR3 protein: CASSLGWDRGYEQYF
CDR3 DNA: TGTGCCAGCAGCTTAGGTTGGGACAGGGGCTACGAGCAGTACTTC

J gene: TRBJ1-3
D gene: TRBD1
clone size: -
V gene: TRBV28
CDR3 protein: CASSPDRGNVLGNTIYF
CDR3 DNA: TGTGCCAGCAGTCCGGACAGGGGAAATGTTCTTGGAAACACCATATATTTT

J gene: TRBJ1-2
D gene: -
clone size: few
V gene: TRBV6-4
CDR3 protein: CASSDQGYGYTF
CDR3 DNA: TGTGCCAGCAGTGACCAGGGCTATGGCTACACCTTC

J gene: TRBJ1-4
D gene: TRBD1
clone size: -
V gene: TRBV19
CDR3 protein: CASRRDRNNEKLFF
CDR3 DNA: TGTGCCAGTCGGCGGGACAGGAATAATGAAAAACTGTTTTTT

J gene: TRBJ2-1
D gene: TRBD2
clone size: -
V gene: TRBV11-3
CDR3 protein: CASSTRLAGGLNEQFF
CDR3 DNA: TGTGCCAGCAGCACTCGTTTAGCGGGGGGGCTCAATGAGCAGTTCTTC

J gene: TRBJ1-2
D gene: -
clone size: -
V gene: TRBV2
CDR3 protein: CASRGGRAVGYTF
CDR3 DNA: TGTGCCAGCAGGGGAGGCAGGGCGGTAGGCTACACCTTC

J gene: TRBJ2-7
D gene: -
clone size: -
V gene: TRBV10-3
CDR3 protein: CAISSGLSYEQYF
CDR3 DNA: TGTGCCATCAGTAGCGGCCTCTCCTACGAGCAGTACTTC

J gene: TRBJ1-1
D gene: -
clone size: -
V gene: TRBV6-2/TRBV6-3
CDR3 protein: CASSTRRGNEAFF
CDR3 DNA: TGTGCCAGCAGTACGCGAAGGGGGAATGAAGCTTTCTTT

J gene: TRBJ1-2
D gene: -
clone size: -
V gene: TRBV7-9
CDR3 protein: CASSSGWGHGYTF
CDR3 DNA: TGTGCCAGCAGTTCCGGCTGGGGGCATGGCTACACCTTC

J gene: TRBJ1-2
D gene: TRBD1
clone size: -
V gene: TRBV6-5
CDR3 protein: CAAGDRGSANYGYTF
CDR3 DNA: TGTGCCGCAGGGGACAGGGGCTCAGCTAACTATGGCTACACCTTC

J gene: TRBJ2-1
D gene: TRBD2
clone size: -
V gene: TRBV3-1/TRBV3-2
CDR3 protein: CASSSRLAGQFF
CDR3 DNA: TGTGCCAGCAGCTCGCGACTAGCGGGGCAGTTCTTC

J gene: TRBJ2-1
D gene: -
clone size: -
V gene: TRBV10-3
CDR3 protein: CAIGGGGYNEQFF
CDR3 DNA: TGTGCCATAGGAGGGGGCGGATACAATGAGCAGTTCTTC

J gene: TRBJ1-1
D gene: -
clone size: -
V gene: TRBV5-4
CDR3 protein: CASSPPRRGMNTEAFF
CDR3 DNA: TGTGCCAGCAGCCCCCCCCGCAGGGGCATGAACACTGAAGCTTTCTTT

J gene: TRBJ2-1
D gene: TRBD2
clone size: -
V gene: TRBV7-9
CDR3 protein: CASSRGLAGGLNEQFF
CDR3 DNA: TGTGCCAGCAGCCGCGGACTAGCGGGAGGGTTAAATGAGCAGTTCTTC

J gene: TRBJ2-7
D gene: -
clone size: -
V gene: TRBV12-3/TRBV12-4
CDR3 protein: CASSFSVYEQYF
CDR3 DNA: TGTGCCAGCAGTTTCTCAGTCTACGAGCAGTACTTC

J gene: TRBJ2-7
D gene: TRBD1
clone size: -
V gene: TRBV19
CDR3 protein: CASSSRPPGQGNYEQYF
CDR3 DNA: TGTGCCAGTAGTAGTCGCCCCCCGGGACAGGGAAATTACGAGCAGTACTTC

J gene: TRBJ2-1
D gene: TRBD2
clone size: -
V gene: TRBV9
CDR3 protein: CASSVVKAGAGNEQFF
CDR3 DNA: TGTGCCAGCAGCGTAGTAAAAGCGGGAGCTGGTAATGAGCAGTTCTTC

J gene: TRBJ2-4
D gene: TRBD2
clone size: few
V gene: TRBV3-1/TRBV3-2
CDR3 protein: CASSGTSGSNIQYF
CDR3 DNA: TGTGCCAGCAGCGGTACTAGCGGGAGTAACATTCAGTACTTC

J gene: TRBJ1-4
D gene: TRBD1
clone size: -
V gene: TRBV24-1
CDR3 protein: CATSESTGGSEKLFF
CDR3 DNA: TGTGCCACCAGTGAGTCGACAGGGGGAAGCGAAAAACTGTTTTTT

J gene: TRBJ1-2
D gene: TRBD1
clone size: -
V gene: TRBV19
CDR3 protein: CASSTDRDYGYTF
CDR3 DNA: TGTGCCAGTAGCACCGACAGGGATTATGGCTACACCTTC

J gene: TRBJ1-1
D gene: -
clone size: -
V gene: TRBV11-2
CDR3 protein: CASSRWTPNTEAFF
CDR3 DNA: TGTGCCAGCAGCAGGTGGACACCGAACACTGAAGCTTTCTTT

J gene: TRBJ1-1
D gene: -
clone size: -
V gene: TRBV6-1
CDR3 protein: CASSERGASGLGTEAFF
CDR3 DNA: TGTGCCAGCAGTGAACGGGGGGCCTCGGGTTTGGGGACTGAAGCTTTCTTT

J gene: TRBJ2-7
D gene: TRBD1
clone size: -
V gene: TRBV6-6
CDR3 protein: CASSSRGQAWEQYF
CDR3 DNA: TGTGCCAGCAGTTCCAGGGGGCAAGCGTGGGAGCAGTACTTC

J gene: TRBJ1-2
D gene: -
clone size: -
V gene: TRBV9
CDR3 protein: CASSVQGRLGYGYTF
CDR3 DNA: TGTGCCAGCAGCGTACAGGGAAGGCTAGGCTATGGCTACACCTTC

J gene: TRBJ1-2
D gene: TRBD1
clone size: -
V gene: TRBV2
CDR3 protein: CASSDTGGYGYTF
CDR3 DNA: TGTGCCAGCAGTGATACAGGGGGTTATGGCTACACCTTC

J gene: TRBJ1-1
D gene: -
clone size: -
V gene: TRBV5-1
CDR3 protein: CASSLPGTFPEAFF
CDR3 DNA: TGCGCCAGCAGCTTACCGGGGACTTTTCCAGAAGCTTTCTTT

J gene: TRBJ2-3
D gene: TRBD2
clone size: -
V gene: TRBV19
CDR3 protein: CASSMIGGGRTDTQYF
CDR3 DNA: TGTGCCAGTAGTATGATCGGGGGGGGCCGCACAGATACGCAGTATTTT

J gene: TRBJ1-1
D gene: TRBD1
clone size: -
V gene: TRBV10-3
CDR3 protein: CAISPGGWGTEAFF
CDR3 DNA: TGTGCCATCAGCCCAGGGGGATGGGGCACTGAAGCTTTCTTT

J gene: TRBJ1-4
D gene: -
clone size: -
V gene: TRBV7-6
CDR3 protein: CASSTYRAGDDEKLFF
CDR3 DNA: TGTGCCAGCAGCACATACAGGGCGGGTGATGATGAAAAACTGTTTTTT

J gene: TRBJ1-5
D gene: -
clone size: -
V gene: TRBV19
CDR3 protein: CASSYAGVDQPQHF
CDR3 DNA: TGTGCCAGTAGTTACGCAGGGGTTGACCAGCCCCAGCATTTT

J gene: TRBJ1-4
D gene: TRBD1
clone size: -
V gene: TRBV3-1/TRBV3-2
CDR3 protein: CASSQGYRGRGEKLFF
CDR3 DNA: TGTGCCAGCAGCCAGGGATACAGGGGACGGGGTGAAAAACTGTTTTTT

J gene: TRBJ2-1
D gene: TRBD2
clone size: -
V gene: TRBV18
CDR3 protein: CASSQTGTSGRYEQFF
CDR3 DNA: TGTGCCAGCTCACAGACCGGGACTAGCGGGAGGTATGAGCAGTTCTTC

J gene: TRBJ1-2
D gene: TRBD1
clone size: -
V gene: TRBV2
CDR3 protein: CASRPGQANYGYTF
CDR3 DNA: TGTGCCAGCAGGCCCGGACAGGCTAACTATGGCTACACCTTC

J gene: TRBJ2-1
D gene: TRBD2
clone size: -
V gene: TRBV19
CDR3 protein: CASSIRQRDYNEQFF
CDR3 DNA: TGTGCCAGTAGTATCCGCCAGCGGGACTACAATGAGCAGTTCTTC

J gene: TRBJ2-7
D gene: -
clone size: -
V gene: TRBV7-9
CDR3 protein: CASSWGKRDTYEQYF
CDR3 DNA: TGTGCCAGCAGCTGGGGAAAACGGGACACCTACGAGCAGTACTTC

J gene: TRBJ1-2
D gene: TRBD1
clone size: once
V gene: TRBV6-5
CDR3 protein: CASSGTAPSFWGYTF
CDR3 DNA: TGTGCCAGCAGCGGGACAGCCCCAAGCTTTTGGGGCTACACCTTC

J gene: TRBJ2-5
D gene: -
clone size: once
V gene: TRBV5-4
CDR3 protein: CASSSQGPQETQYF
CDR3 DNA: TGTGCCAGCAGCTCGCAGGGCCCCCAAGAGACCCAGTACTTC

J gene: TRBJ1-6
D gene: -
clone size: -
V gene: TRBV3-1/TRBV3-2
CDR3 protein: CASRQGGRSYNSPLHF
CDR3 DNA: TGTGCCAGCAGGCAAGGGGGGAGGTCCTATAATTCACCCCTCCACTTT

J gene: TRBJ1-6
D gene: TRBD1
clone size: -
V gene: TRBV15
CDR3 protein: CATSRWTGENSPLHF
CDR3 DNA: TGTGCCACCAGCAGGTGGACAGGTGAAAATTCACCCCTCCACTTT

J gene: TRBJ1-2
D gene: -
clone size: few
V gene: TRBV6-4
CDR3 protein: CASSKHYVRDTPARYGYTF
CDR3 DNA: TGTGCCAGCAGTAAACACTACGTCCGGGACACCCCGGCTCGGTATGGCTACACCTTC

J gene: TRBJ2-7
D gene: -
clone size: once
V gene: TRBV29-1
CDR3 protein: CSVGGGRTPTNEQYF
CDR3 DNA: TGCAGCGTTGGGGGTGGCAGGACACCAACCAACGAGCAGTACTTC

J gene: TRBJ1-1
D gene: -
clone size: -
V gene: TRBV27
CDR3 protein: CASRKTGSTEAFF
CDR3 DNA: TGTGCCAGCAGGAAAACAGGGTCCACTGAAGCTTTCTTT

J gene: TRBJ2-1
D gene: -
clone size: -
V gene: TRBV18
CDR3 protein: CASSTTFEDNEQFF
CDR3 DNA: TGTGCCAGCTCAACAACTTTCGAGGACAATGAGCAGTTCTTC

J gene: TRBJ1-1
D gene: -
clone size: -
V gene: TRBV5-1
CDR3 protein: CASSPEGIAPEAFF
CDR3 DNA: TGCGCCAGCAGCCCGGAGGGGATTGCCCCTGAAGCTTTCTTT

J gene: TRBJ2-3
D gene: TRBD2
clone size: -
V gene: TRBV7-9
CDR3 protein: CASSWRTRAGGPDTQYF
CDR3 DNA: TGTGCCAGCAGCTGGAGGACCCGGGCGGGAGGCCCAGATACGCAGTATTTT

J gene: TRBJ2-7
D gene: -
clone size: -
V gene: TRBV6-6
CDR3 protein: CASGLPNLYEQYF
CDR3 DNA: TGTGCCAGTGGACTACCTAATCTCTACGAGCAGTACTTC

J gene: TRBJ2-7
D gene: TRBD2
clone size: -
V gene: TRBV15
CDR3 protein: CATSRDGGGYEQYF
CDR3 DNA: TGTGCCACCAGCAGAGATGGGGGGGGATACGAGCAGTACTTC

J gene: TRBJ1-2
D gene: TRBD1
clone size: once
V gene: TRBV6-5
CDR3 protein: CASSFTQGARGGYTF
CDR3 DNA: TGTGCCAGCAGCTTCACACAGGGGGCTAGGGGCGGCTACACCTTC

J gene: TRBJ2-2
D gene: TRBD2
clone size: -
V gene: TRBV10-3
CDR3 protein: CAISGLAGNTGELFF
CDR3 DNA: TGTGCCATCAGCGGACTAGCGGGGAACACCGGGGAGCTGTTTTTT

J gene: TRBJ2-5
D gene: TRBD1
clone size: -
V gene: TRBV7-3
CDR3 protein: CASSKTGGQETQYF
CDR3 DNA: TGTGCCAGCAGTAAGACAGGGGGACAAGAGACCCAGTACTTC

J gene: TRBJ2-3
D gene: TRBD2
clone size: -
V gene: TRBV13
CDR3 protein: CASSSLASGKYDTDTQYF
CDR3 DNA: TGTGCCAGCAGCTCCCTGGCTAGCGGGAAATATGATACAGATACGCAGTATTTT

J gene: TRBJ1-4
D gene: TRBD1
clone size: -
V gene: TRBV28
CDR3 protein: CASSRGTVSNEKLFF
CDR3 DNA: TGTGCCAGCAGTCGCGGGACAGTCTCAAATGAAAAACTGTTTTTT

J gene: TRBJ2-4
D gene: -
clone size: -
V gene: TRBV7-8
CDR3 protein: CASSPGGLAKNIQYF
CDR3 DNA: TGTGCCAGCAGCCCTGGCGGATTAGCCAAAAACATTCAGTACTTC

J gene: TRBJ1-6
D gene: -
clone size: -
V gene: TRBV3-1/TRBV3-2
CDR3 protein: CASSQLRHRNNSPLHF
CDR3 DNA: TGTGCCAGCAGCCAACTCCGACACCGAAATAATTCACCCCTCCACTTT